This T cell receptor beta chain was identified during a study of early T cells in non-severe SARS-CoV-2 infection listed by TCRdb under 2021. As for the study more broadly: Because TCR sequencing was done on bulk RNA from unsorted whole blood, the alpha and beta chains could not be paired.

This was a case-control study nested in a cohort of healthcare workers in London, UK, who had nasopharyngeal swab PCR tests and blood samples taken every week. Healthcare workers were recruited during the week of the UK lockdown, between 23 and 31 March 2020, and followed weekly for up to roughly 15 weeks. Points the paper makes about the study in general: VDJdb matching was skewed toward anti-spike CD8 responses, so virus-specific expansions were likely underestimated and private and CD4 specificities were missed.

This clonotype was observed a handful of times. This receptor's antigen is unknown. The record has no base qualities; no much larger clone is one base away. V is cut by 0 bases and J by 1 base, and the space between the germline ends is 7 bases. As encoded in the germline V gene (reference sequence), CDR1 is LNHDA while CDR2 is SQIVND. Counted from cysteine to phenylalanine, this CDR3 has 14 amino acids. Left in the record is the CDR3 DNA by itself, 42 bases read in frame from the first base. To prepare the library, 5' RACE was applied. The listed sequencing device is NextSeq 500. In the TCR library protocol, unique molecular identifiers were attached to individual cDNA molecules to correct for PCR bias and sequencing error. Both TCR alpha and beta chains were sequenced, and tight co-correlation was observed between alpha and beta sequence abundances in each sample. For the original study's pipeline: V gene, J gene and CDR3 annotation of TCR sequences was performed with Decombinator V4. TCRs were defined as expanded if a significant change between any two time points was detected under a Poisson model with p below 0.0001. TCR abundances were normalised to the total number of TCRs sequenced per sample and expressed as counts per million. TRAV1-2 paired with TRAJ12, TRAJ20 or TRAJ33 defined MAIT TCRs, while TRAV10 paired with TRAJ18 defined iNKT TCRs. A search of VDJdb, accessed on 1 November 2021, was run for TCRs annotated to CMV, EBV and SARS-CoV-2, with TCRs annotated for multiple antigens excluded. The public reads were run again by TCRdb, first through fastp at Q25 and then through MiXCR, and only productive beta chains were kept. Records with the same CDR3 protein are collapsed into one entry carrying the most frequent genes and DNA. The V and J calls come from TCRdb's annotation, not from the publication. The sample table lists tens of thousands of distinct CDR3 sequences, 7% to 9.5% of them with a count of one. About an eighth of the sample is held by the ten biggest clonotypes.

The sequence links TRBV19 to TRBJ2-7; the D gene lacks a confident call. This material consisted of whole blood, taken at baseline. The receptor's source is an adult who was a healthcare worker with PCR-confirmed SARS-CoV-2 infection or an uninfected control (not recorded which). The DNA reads TGTGCCAGTAGTATAGATTTCGGGTCCTACGAGCAGTACTTC. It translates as CASSIDFGSYEQYF.